This T cell receptor (beta chain) comes out of a study of monozygotic twins with inflammatory bowel disease. Overall study results and limits: Possibly reflecting limited power, no difference in repertoire similarity was found between concordant and discordant twins. Fewer shared clonotypes with others were found in IBD patients than in healthy twins, especially with disease activity. A reduction in TCRbeta diversity (inverse Simpson) was seen in IBD patients relative to healthy co-twins.

The authors ran two nested PCRs of about 15 and 9 cycles on TCRalpha and TCRbeta cDNA. TCRdb re-called the 5' RACE reads and catalogs CDR3 proteins one per entry, DNA excluded. This sample's table reports 200,000 to 250,000 distinct CDR3 sequences. The CDR3 runs to 14 residues. CDR1 is SGHRS and CDR2 is YFSETQ in the germline V gene. To note about this clonotype: Its antigen is still unknown.

The chain recombines TRBV5-1 with TRBJ1-1; the D gene TCRdb calls, TRBD1, cannot be checked with no DNA. Sequences were obtained from blood. The clonotype comes from a human donor with ulcerative colitis or Crohn's disease, or a healthy co-twin of an affected twin (not recorded which). The CDR3 protein is CASRRQGPSTEAFF.